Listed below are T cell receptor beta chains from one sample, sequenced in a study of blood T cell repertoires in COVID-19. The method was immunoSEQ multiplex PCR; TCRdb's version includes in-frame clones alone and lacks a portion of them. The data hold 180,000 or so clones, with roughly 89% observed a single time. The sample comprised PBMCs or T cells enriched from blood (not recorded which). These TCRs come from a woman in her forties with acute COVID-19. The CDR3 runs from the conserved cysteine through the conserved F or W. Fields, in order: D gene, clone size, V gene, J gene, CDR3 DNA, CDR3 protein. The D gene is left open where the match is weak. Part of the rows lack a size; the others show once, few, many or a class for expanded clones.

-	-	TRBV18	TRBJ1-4	TGTGCCAGCTCACCAGGGCAGGGTGAAAAACTGTTTTTT	CASSPGQGEKLFF
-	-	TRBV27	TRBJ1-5	TGTGCCAGCAGTTCGCTCTCGGGGGGGAGCAATCAGCCCCAGCATTTT	CASSSLSGGSNQPQHF
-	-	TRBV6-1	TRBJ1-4	TGTGCCAGCAGTGAACGCAGGGGTTGGGAAAAACTGTTTTTT	CASSERRGWEKLFF
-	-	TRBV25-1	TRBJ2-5	TGTGCCAGCAGTGGACAGGGAGGGACCCAGTACTTC	CASSGQGGTQYF
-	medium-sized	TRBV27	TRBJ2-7	TGTGCCAGCAGTTTGGGTCCGGGGTACGAGCAGTACTTC	CASSLGPGYEQYF
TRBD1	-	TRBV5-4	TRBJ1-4	TGTGCCAGCAGCAACCGACAGGGCACTAATGAAAAACTGTTTTTT	CASSNRQGTNEKLFF
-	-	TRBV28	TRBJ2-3	TGTGCCAGCAGTTTATGGGGTGGGCGGGACGCCACAGATACGCAGTATTTT	CASSLWGGRDATDTQYF
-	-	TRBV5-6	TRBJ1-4	TGTGCCAGCAGCTTTGGGCCGGCCAGTGAAAAACTGTTTTTT	CASSFGPASEKLFF
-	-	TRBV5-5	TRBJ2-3	TGTGCCAGCAGCTTGGAAGCATTACGAAGCACAGATACGCAGTATTTT	CASSLEALRSTDTQYF
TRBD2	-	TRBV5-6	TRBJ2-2	TGTGCCAGCAGCTTAGCGGGAGCGGGAGTCGTCGCCGGGGAGCTGTTTTTT	CASSLAGAGVVAGELFF